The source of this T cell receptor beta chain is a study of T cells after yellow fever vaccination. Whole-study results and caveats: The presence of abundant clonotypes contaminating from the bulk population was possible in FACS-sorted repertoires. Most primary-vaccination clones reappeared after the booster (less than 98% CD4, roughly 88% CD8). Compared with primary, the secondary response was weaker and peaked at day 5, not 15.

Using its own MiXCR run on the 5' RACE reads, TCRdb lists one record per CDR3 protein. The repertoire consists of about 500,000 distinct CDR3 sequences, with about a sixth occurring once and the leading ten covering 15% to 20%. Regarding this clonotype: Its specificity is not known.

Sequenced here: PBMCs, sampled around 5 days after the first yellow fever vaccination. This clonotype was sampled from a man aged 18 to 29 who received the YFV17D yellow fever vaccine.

The CDR3 sequence is CASSLWVGDQPQHF. Here the CDR3 DNA reads TGTGCCAGCAGCTTATGGGTGGGGGATCAGCCCCAGCATTTT. This rearrangement joins TRBV7-2 to TRBJ1-5, with D perhaps TRBD1 (5 bases). This CDR3 region has 14 residues. CDR1 and CDR2 from the germline V gene are SGHTA and FQGNSA. V was shortened by 2 bases and J by 5 bases, with 10 bases between the two germline ends.